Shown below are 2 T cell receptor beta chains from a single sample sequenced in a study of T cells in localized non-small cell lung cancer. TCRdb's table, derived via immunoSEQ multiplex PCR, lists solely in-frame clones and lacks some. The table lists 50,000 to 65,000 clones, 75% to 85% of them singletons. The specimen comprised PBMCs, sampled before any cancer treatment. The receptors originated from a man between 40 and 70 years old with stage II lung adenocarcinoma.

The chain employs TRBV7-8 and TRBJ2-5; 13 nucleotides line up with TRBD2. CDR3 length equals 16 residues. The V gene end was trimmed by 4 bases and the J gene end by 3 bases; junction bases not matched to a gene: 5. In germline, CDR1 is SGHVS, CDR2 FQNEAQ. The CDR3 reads CASSSRTSGSKETQYF. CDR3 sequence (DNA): TGTGCCAGCAGCTCACGGACTAGCGGGAGTAAAGAGACCCAGTACTTC.

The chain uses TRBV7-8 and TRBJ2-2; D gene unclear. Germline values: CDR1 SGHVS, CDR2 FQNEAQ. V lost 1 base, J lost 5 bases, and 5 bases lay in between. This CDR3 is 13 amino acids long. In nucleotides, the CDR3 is TGTGCCAGCAGCTTAGGGGGTACCGGGGAGCTGTTTTTT. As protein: CASSLGGTGELFF. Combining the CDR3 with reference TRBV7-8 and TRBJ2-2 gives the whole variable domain GAGVSQSPRYKVAKRGQDVALRCDPISGHVSLFWYQQALGQGPEFLTYFQNEAQLDKSGLPSDRFFAERPEGSVSTLKIQRTQQEDSAVYLCASSLGGTGELFFGEGSRLTVL.